These T cell receptor beta chains were read from a single sample in a study of blood T cell repertoires in COVID-19. Assay used: immunoSEQ multiplex PCR; TCRdb lists only in-frame clones, some missing. The profile shows under 90,000 clones, approximately 79% of them singletons. The sample consisted of peripheral blood. The receptor source for this set is a woman of 80 years or more with active or convalescent COVID-19. Each CDR3 is given with its conserved first and last residue. The size field is filled for only some rows; it gives once, few, many or a size class.

-,TRBJ2-1,TRBV3-1/TRBV3-2,CASSQSTSGGPREQFF
-,TRBJ2-1,TRBV28,CASSPAVGGSQFF
-,TRBJ2-5,TRBV3-1/TRBV3-2,CASSPYGETQYF
-,TRBJ2-5,TRBV28,CASSPETTSVWQETQYF
-,TRBJ1-5,TRBV10-3,CAISEVGDKPQHF
-,TRBJ1-1,TRBV2,CASSQQGTRNTEAFF
few,TRBJ2-1,TRBV12-5,CASGFGIRENEQFF
-,TRBJ1-2,TRBV3-1/TRBV3-2,CASSVSNYGYTF
-,TRBJ2-7,TRBV5-1,CASSSGLGGRDEQYF
-,TRBJ2-7,TRBV19,CASRDRTTYEQYF
-,TRBJ2-3,TRBV5-1,CASSLESTRGARQTQYF
-,TRBJ1-5,TRBV18,CASSRGRGEQPQHF
few,TRBJ2-7,TRBV7-2,CASSLATSGRAVYEQYF
-,TRBJ2-1,TRBV6-6,CASSPRSNEQFF
-,TRBJ2-1,TRBV19,CASSIRAGRSSYNEQFF
-,TRBJ1-2,TRBV29-1,CSDGRESGYTF
-,TRBJ2-1,TRBV6-1,CASSEGTGRNEQFF
-,TRBJ2-2,TRBV7-2,CASSSGQALMTGELFF
-,TRBJ2-1,TRBV9,CASSISGPSYNEQFF
-,TRBJ1-2,TRBV5-6,CASSPGQGAYGYTF
-,TRBJ2-7,TRBV19,CASSPIEGVGEQYF
few,TRBJ2-1,TRBV7-9,CASSPAGTSAYNEQFF
-,TRBJ2-1,TRBV18,CASSLYLSGTSGTDNEQFF
-,TRBJ2-2,TRBV4-2,CASSQLGRRAGTGELFF
-,TRBJ1-1,TRBV18,CASSLDRGTEAFF
-,TRBJ2-3,TRBV5-6,CASSTRGTDTQYF
-,TRBJ1-1,TRBV5-1,CASRLDSYTEAFF
-,TRBJ2-7,TRBV28,CASSLLGGTYEQYF
few,TRBJ1-6,TRBV16,CASSLQGSSYNSPLHF
-,TRBJ2-1,TRBV28,CASSWGQDEQFF
-,TRBJ1-5,TRBV5-6,CASSWGDPEGPQHF